The clone carrying this TCR beta chain was counted many times. What it recognizes is unknown. TCRdb re-analysed the reads in MiXCR, keeping a single row per CDR3 protein. The data show approximately 500,000 distinct CDR3 sequences, 16% seen once. V lost 0 bases and J lost 2, with 13 bases in between. This CDR3 region has 15 residues. Germline V gene data show CDR1 as DFQATT and CDR2 as SNEGSKA (reference sequence). This sample was included in a study of T cell repertoires in cytomegalovirus infection. General study points: Summed public TCR beta family frequency identified CMV carriers bearing the relevant HLA. The study found HLA-C-restricted CMV-specific TCR beta clonotypes dominating the ex vivo response.

The clonotype comes from a human donor in good health (CMV status not recorded). Some clones in this sample may be carry-over from other donors' samples. The rearrangement links TRBV20-1 to TRBJ1-2; weak D call: TRBD1 (6 bases). The sequencing input was CD8+ T cells from PBMCs. The CDR3 is CSARDHTGTNYGYTF. Here the CDR3 DNA reads TGCAGTGCTAGAGATCATACAGGGACGAACTATGGCTACACCTTC.